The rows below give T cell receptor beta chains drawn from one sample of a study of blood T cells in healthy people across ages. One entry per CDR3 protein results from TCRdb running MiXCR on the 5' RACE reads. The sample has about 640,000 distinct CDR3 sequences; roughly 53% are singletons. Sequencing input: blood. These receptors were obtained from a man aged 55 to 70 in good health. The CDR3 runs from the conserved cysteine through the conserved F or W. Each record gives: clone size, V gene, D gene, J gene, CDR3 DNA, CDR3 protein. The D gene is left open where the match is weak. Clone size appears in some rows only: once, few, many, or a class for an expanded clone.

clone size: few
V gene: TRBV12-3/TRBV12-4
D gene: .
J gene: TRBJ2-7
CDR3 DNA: TGTGCCAGCAGTTACAGTGAGCACGAGCAGTACTTC
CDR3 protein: CASSYSEHEQYF

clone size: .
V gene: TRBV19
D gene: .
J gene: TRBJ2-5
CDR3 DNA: TGTGCCAGTAGTACTAACAGGGGCGGGAGGCAAGCGACCCAGTACTTC
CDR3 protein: CASSTNRGGRQATQYF

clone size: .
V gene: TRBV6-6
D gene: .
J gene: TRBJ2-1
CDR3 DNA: TGTGCCAGCAGTGCTCCTAGGGCCTACAATGAGCAGTTCTTC
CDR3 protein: CASSAPRAYNEQFF

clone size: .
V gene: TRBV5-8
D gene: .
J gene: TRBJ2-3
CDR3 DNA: TGTGTCAGCAGCCCCGGACCGATGCGGCATACGCAGTATTTT
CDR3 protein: CVSSPGPMRHTQYF

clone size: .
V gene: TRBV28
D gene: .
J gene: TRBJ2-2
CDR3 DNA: TGTGCCAGCAGCAGACCCTGGGGAGGCGCCGGGGAGCTGTTTTTT
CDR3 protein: CASSRPWGGAGELFF

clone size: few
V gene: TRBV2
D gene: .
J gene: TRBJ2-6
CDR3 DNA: TGTGCCAGCAGTGACTCCCCCTCTGGGGCCAACGTCCTGACTTTC
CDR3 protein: CASSDSPSGANVLTF

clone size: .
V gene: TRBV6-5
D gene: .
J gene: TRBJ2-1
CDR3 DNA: TGTGCCAGCAAGAGGGGCTCCTACAATGAGCAGTTCTTC
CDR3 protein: CASKRGSYNEQFF

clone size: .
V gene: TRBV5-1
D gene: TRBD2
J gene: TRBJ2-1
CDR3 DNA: TGCGCCAGCAGCTTGATCCAGCGGGGTCCTTATGAGCAGTTCTTC
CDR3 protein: CASSLIQRGPYEQFF

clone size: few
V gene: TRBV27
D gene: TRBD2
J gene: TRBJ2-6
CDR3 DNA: TGTGCCAGCAGCTACCGGTCGGGGGGTGGGGCCAACGTCCTGACTTTC
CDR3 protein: CASSYRSGGGANVLTF

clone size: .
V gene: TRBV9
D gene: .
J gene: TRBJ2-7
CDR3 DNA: TGTGCCAGCAGCGTTACAGGGTCGTCCTACGAGCAGTACTTC
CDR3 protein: CASSVTGSSYEQYF

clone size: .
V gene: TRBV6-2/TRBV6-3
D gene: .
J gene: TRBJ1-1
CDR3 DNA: TGTGCCAGCAGAACCCGGACCGTCGTTGGTGAAGCTTTCTTT
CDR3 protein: CASRTRTVVGEAFF

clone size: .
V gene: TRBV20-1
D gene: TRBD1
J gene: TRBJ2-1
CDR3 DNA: TGCAGTGCAAGAAGGGACAGGGGAAGGGAGCAGTTCTTC
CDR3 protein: CSARRDRGREQFF

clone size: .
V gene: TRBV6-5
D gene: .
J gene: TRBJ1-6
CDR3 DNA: TGTGCCAGCAGTTATGTTTCTGCAGGAGCTTCACCCCTCCACTTT
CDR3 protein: CASSYVSAGASPLHF

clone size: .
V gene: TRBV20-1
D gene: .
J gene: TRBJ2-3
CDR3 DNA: TGCAGTGCTAGAGGGCCTAGCGTCAGCACAGATACGCAGTATTTT
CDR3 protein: CSARGPSVSTDTQYF

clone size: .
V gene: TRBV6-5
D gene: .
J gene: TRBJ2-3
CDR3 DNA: TGTGCCAGCAGTCGCGACGGGGGATACACAGATACGCAGTATTTT
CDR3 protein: CASSRDGGYTDTQYF

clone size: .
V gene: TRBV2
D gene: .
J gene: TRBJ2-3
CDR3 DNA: TGTGCCAGCAGGGCGGACTCAGATACGCAGTATTTT
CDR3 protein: CASRADSDTQYF

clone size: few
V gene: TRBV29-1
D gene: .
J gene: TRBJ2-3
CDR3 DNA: TGCAGCGTGGAGATTCACCGCACAGATACGCAGTATTTT
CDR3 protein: CSVEIHRTDTQYF

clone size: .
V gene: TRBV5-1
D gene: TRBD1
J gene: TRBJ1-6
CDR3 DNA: TGCGCCAGCAGCCCCGGACAGGGCGGTAATTCACCCCCCCACTTT
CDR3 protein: CASSPGQGGNSPPHF

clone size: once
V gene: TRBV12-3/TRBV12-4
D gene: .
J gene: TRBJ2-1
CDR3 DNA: TGTGCCAGCAGTAGGACAGTCCTGAGTGAGCAGTTCTTC
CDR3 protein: CASSRTVLSEQFF

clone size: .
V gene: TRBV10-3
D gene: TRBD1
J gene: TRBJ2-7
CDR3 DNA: TGTGCCATCCGGGACAGCATTTCCTACGAGCAGTACTTC
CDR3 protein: CAIRDSISYEQYF

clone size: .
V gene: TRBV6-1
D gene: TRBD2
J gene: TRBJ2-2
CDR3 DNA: TGTGCCAGCAGTGAACTGGGGGGTAGCGGGGGGTCCAGCGGGGAGCTGTTTTTT
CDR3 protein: CASSELGGSGGSSGELFF

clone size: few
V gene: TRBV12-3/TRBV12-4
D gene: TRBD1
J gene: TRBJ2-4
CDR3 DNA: TGTGCCAGCAGTTTCGGACAGGGGGCCCGCATTCAGTACTTC
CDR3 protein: CASSFGQGARIQYF

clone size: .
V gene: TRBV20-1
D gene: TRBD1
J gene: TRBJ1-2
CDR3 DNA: TGCAGTGCCCAGGGGCCAGGGGGCGAGGCCTATGGCTACACCTTC
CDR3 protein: CSAQGPGGEAYGYTF

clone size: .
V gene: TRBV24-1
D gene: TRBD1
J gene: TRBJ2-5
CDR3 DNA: TGTGCCATTGGGACAGGGAAGGCCGCAGGGACCCAGTACTTC
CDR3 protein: CAIGTGKAAGTQYF

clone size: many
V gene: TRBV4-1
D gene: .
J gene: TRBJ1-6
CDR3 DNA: TGCGCCAGCAGCCAAGGCACCAGGGATAATTCACCCCTCCACTTT
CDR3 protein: CASSQGTRDNSPLHF

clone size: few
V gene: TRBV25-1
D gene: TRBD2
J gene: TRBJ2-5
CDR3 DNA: TGTGCCAGCAGTGAGGGTCGGCGGGGGGTGCAAGAGACCCAGTACTTC
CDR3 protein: CASSEGRRGVQETQYF

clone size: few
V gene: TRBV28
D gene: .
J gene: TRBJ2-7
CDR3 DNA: TGTGCCAGCAGTTCCCCTCCGGGACGGAGATCCTACGAGCAGTACTTC
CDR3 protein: CASSSPPGRRSYEQYF

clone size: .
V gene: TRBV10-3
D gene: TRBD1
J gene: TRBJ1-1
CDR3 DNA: TGTGCCATCAGTGACACTACAGGGGGCAACACTGAAGCTTTCTTT
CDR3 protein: CAISDTTGGNTEAFF

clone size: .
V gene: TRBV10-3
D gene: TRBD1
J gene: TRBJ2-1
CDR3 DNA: TGTGCCATCAGTGCCGACCGACAGGGTCTCCACAATGAGCAGTTCTTC
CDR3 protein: CAISADRQGLHNEQFF

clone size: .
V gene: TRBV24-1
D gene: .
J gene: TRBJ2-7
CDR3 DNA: TGTGCCACCAGACCCCAGAAGGGTTTGAGCGAGCAGTACTTC
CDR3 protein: CATRPQKGLSEQYF

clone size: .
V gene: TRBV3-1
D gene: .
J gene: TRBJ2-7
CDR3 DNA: TGTGCCAGCAGCCAAGAACCCGCCCCTTGGGAGCAGTACTTC
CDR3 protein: CASSQEPAPWEQYF

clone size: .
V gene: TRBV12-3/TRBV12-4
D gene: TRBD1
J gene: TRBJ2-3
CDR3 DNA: TGTGCCAGCAAATGGACAGGGGTCATGTCAGATATGGAGTATTTT
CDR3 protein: CASKWTGVMSDMEYF

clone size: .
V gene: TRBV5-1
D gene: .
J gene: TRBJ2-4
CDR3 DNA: TGCGCCAGCAGCTTGGAACTAGAGAACACTCAGTACTTC
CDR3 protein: CASSLELENTQYF

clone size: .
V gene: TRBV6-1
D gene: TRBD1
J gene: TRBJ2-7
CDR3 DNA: TGTGCCAGCAGTGAATATAGACAGGGGGGATACAATGAGCAGTACTTC
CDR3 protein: CASSEYRQGGYNEQYF

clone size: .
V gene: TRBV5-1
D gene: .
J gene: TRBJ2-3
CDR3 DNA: TGCGCCAGCAGCGCAGGGGTGTCAGATACGCAGTATTTT
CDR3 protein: CASSAGVSDTQYF

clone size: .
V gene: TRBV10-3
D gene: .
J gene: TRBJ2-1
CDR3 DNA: TGTGCCATCAGTGGCCAGCAAGGGGGCTCCTACAATGAGCAGTTCTTC
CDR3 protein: CAISGQQGGSYNEQFF

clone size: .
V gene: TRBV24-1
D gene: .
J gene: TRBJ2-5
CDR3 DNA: TGTGCCACCAGTAACCGGGACATGGAAGAGACCCAGTACTTC
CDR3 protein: CATSNRDMEETQYF

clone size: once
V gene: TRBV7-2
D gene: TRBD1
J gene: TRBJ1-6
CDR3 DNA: TGTGCCAGCAGCACCCGGACAGGGGACGGCAGTTCACCCCTCCACTTT
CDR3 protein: CASSTRTGDGSSPLHF

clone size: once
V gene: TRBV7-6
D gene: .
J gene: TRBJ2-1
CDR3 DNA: TGTGCCAGCAGCTTACCGTCCTTAGGGTCGTACAATGAGCAGTTCTTC
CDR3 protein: CASSLPSLGSYNEQFF

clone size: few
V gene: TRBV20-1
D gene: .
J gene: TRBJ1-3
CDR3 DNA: TGCAGTGCGGTCCGGGACCGCCGAAACACCATATATTTT
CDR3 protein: CSAVRDRRNTIYF

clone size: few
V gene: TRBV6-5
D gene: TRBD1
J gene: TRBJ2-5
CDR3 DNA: TGTGCCAGCAGGACATCCGGGACAGCTACCCGGGAGACCCAGTACTTC
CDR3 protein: CASRTSGTATRETQYF

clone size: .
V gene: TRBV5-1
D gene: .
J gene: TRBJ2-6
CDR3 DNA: TGCGCCAGCAGCTCCTCGGGCCGGGTTTCACCTTTCTCTGGGGCCAACGTCCTGACTTTC
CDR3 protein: CASSSSGRVSPFSGANVLTF

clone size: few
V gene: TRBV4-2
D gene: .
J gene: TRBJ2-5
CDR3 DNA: TGTGCCAGCAGCCAAGGGGGCAGGACCGAGACCCAGTACTTC
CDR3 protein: CASSQGGRTETQYF

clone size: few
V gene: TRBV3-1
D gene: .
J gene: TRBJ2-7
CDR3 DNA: TGTGCCAGCAGCCAAGAAGACAGGTACTCCTACGAGCAGTACTTC
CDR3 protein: CASSQEDRYSYEQYF

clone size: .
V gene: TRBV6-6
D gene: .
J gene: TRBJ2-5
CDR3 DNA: TGTGCCAGCAGTTACCTGGGCGGGAACAGGGGTGGTGAGACCCAGTACTTC
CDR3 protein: CASSYLGGNRGGETQYF

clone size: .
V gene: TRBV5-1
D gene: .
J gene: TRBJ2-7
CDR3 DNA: TGCGCCAGCAGCTTGGTAACCGGGACCAAGTCCTACGAGCAGTACTTC
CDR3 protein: CASSLVTGTKSYEQYF

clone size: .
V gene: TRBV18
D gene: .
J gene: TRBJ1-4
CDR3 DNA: TGTGCCAGCTCACAGTCACCGGGCGAAAAACTGTTTTTT
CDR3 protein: CASSQSPGEKLFF

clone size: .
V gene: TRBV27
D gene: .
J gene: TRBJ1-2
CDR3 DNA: TGTGCCAGCAGAAGACGGGAAAACTATGGCTACACCTTC
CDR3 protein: CASRRRENYGYTF

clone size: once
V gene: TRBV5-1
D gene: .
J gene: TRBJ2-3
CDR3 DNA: TGCGCCAGCAACGAAGACGGGCAGGGTACGCAGTATTTT
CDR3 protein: CASNEDGQGTQYF

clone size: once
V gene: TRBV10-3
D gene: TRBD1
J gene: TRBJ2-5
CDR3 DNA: TGTGCCACAGGCGGCCAGGGGGAAGAGACCCAGTACTTC
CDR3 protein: CATGGQGEETQYF

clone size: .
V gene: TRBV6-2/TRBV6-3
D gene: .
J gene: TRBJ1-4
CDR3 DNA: TGTGCCAGCAGTACCGGACCGGGAACTAATGAAAAACTGTTTTTT
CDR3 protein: CASSTGPGTNEKLFF

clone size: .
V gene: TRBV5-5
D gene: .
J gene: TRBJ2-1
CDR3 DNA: TGTGCCAGCATACCAAGGCAGGGGATCGGGAATGAGCAGTTCTTC
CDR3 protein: CASIPRQGIGNEQFF